The source of this TCR beta chain is a study of shared clonotypes between healthy human individuals. The assay was immunoSEQ multiplex PCR, and TCRdb's table has in-frame clones only and misses some. Among over 2 million clones listed, about 95% were seen once. For this clone: What it binds is unknown.

Naive CD8 populations comprised CD45RO-negative cells positively selected for CCR7, excluding terminally differentiated effector memory CD45RA+ cells. Study-wide results and limits: Non-shared clonotypes showed lower generation probabilities than clonotypes common to all four donors. Approximately 4.5% was the fraction of naive CD4 clonotypes found shared across several donors.

This sequence originates from a man between 18 and 29 years old in good health. Sequenced sample: naive CD8+ T cells sorted from blood.

The CDR3 protein is CASSAAGAKGAFF. DNA of the CDR3: TGTGCCAGCAGCGCGGCCGGGGCCAAGGGAGCTTTCTTT. The gene calls are TRBV11-2 and TRBJ1-1; a possible D gene is TRBD1 (5 bases). The CDR3 is 13 residues long. Germline values: CDR1 SGHAT, CDR2 FQNNGV. V lost 5 bases, J lost 10 bases, and 17 bases lay in between.